This T cell receptor beta chain was recovered during a study of blood T cell repertoires in COVID-19. As for the study in general: Sources were T cells, B-cell-depleted T cells, or PBMCs; the material itself was cDNA or gDNA.

In the source study's methods: Cell counts per sample came from amplifying reference gene primers. Profiled with immunoSEQ multiplex PCR; TCRdb holds only in-frame clones, not every one. That table is the source of V, J and clone size, and D and trimming were worked out from the DNA. Of 430,000 or so clones in the sample, roughly 90% are singletons; the top ten hold roughly 0.84%. Germline V gene data show CDR1 as LGHNA and CDR2 as YNFKEQ. V was cut by 2 bases and J by 6 bases, with 17 bases left in between. The CDR3 covers 15 residues. Seattle patients were enrolled during active infection and followed longitudinally.

The rearrangement uses TRBV4-2 and TRBJ2-7, with D possibly TRBD1 on 6 matching bases. The receptor's source is a man aged 18-30 years with COVID-19, enrolled during active disease. Sequencing used peripheral blood. Here the CDR3 DNA reads TGTGCCAGCAGCCAAACTTCGCAGGGGTCCAGCGAGCAGTACTTC. Its translation is CASSQTSQGSSEQYF.